This section outlines one T cell receptor (beta chain) sequence together with its context. Cohort placement rested on clinical history that participants reported themselves. Clones were sequenced by immunoSEQ multiplex PCR, and TCRdb holds only the in-frame ones, with some missing. The table includes some 530,000 clones, around 85% detected once. CDR1 MDHEN and CDR2 SYDVKM come from the germline V gene. CDR3 size: 12 residues. With 11 bases clipped from V and 6 bases from J, the junction kept 3 bases outside the gene matches. The entry originates in a study of blood T cell repertoires in COVID-19. V is TRBV28 and J is TRBJ1-6; 8 positions agree with TRBD1. The sequence was obtained from a woman in her sixties who had recovered from COVID-19. The sequenced sample was PBMCs or T cells enriched from blood (not recorded which). CDR3 DNA sequence: TGTGCCGCCAGGGGGCTTAATTCACCCCTCCACTTT. Protein sequence: CAARGLNSPLHF.